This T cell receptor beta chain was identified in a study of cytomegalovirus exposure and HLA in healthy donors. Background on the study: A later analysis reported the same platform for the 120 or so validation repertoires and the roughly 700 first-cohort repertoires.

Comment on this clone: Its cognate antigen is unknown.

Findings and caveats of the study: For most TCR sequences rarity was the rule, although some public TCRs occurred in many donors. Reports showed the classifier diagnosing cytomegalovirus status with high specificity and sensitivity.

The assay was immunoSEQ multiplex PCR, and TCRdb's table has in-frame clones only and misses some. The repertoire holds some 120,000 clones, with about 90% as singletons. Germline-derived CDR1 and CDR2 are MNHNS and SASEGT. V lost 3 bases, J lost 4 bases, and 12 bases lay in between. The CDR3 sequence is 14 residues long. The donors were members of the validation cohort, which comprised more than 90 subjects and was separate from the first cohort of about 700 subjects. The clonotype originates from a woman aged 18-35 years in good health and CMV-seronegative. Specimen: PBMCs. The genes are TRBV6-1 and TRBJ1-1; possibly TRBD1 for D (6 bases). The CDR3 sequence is CASSERGGPTEAFF. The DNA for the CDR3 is TGTGCCAGCAGTGAGCGGGGGGGGCCCACTGAAGCTTTCTTT.